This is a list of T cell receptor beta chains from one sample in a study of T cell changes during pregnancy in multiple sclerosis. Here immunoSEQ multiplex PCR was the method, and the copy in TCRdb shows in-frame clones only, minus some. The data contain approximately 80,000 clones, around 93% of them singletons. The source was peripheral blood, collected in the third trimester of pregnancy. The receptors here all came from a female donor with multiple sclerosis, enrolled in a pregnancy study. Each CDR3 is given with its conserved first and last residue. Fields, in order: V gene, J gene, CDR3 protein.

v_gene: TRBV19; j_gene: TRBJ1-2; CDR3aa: CASTPNGQGGSYGYTF
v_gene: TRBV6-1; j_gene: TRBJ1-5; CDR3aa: CASRDRGDQPQHF
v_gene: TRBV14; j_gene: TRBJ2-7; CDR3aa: CASSQSPGGTYEQYF
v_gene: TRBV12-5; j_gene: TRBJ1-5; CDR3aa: CASGLNREYNQPQHF
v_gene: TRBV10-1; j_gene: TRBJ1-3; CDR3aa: CASLDTYFSSGNTIYF
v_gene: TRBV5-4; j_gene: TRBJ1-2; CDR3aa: CASSTPPGQYGYTF
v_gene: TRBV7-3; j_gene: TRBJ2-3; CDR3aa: CASSLLGRRTDTQYF
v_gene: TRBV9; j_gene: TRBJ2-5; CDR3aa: CASRPGTGGETQYF
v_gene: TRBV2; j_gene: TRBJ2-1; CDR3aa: CASSGSRGAYNEQFF
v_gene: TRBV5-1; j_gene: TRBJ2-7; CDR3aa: CASSLVGQGAADRNEQYF
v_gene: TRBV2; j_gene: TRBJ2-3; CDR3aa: CASLRPSTDTQYF
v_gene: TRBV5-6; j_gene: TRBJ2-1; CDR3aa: CASSLEAGGLPKNYNEQFF
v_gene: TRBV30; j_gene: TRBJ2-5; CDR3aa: CAWSSWTSQETQYF
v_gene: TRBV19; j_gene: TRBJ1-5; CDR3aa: CASTLKGFDQPQHF
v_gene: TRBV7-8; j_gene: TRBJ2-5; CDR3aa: CASSLEFRVETQYF